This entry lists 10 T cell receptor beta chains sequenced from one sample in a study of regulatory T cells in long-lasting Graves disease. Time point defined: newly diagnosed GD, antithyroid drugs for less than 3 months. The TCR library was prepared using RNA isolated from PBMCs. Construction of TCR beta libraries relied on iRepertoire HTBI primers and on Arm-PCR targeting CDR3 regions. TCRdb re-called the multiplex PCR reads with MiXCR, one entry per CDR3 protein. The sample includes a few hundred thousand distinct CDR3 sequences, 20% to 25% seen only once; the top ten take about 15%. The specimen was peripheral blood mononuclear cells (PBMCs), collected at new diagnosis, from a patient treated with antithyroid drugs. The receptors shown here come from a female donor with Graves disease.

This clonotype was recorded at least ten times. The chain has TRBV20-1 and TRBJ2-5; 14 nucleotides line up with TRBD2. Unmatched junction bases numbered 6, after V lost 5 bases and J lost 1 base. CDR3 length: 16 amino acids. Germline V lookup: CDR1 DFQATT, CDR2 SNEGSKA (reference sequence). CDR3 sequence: CSALSGTSGGQETQYF. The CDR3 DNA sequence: TGCAGTGCTCTCTCGGGGACTAGCGGGGGCCAAGAGACCCAGTACTTC.

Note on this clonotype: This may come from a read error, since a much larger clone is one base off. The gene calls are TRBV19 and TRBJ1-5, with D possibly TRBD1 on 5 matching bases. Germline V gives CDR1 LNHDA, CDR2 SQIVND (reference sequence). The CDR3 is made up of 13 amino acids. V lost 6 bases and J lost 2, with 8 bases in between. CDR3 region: CASSRQCNQPQHF. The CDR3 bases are TGTGCCAGTAGCCGACAGTGCAATCAGCCCCAGCATTTT.

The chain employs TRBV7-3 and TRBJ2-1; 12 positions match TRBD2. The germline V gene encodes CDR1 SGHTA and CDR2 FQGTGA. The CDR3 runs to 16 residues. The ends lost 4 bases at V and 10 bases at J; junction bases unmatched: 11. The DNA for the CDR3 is TGTGCCAGCAGCTCTCTAGCGGGAGGGCCGAGGGGGGAGCAGTTCTTC. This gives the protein CASSSLAGGPRGEQFF.

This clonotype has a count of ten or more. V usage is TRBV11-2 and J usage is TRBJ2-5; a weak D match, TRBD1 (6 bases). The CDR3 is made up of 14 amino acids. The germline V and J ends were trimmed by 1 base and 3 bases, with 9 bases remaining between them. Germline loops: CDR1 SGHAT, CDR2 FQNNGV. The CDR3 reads CASSLGDMEETQYF. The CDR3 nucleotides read TGTGCCAGCAGCTTAGGGGACATGGAAGAGACCCAGTACTTC.

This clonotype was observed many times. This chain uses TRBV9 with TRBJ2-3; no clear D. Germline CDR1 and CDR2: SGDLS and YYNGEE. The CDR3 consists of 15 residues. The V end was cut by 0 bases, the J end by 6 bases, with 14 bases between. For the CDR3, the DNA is TGTGCCAGCAGCGTAGCTTTTGGTACAGCTGATACGCAGTATTTT. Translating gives CASSVAFGTADTQYF.

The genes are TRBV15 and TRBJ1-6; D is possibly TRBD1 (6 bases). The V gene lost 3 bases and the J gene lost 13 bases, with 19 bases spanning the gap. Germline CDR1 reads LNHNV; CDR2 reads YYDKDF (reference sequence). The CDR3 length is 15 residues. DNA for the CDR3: TGTGCCACCAGCAGGAATGTACAGGGCGCCGATCCCCTCCACTTT. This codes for CATSRNVQGADPLHF.

DNA for the CDR3: TGTGCCAGCAGCCCAATGGGACTAGCGGGCCTCGAGCAGTACTTC. This encodes CASSPMGLAGLEQYF. The gene calls are TRBV11-2 and TRBJ2-7; TRBD2 matches at 12 bases. Germline V gives CDR1 SGHAT, CDR2 FQNNGV. V lost 5 bases to trimming and J lost 6 bases; unmatched junction nucleotides: 8. This CDR3 spans 15 amino acids. Variable domain in full (rest from reference TRBV11-2 and TRBJ2-7): EAGVAQSPRYKIIEKRQSVAFWCNPISGHATLYWYQQILGQGPKLLIQFQNNGVVDDSQLPKDRFSAERLKGVDSTLKIQPAKLEDSAVYLCASSPMGLAGLEQYFGPGTRLTVT.

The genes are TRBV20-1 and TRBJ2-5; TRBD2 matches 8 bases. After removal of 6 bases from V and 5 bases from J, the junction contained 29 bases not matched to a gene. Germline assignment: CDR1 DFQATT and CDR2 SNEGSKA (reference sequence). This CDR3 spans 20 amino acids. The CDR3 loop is CSAGRPRGLVINVGSETQYF. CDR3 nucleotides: TGCAGTGCCGGCAGACCGAGGGGACTAGTTATTAACGTGGGGTCGGAGACCCAGTACTTC.

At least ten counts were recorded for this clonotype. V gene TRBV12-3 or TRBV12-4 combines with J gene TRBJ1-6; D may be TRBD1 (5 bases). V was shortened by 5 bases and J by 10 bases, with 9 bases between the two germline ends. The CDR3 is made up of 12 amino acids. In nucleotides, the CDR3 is TGTGCCAGCAGTCTCAGGGCCTCACCCCTCCACTTT. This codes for CASSLRASPLHF.

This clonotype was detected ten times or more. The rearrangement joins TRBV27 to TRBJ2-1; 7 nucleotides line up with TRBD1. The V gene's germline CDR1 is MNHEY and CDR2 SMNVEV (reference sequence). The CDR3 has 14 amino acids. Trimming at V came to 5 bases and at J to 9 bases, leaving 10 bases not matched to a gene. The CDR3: CASSNRQGGSEQFF. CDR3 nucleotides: TGTGCCAGCAGTAACAGACAGGGCGGATCTGAGCAGTTCTTC.